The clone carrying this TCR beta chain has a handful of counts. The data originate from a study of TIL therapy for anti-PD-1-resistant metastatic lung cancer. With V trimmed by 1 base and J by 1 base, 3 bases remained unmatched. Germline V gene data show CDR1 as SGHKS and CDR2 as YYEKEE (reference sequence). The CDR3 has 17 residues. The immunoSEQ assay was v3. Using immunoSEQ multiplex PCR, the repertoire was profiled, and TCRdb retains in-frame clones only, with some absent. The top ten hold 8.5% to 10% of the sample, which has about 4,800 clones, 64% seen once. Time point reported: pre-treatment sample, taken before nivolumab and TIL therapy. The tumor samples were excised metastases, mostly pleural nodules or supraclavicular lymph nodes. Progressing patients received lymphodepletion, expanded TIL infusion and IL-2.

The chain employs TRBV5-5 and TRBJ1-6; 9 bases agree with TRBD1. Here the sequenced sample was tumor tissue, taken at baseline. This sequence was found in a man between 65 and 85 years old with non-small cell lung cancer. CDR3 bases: TGTGCCAGCAGCTTGAAACAGGGGGCTTCCTATAATTCACCCCTCCACTTT. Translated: CASSLKQGASYNSPLHF.